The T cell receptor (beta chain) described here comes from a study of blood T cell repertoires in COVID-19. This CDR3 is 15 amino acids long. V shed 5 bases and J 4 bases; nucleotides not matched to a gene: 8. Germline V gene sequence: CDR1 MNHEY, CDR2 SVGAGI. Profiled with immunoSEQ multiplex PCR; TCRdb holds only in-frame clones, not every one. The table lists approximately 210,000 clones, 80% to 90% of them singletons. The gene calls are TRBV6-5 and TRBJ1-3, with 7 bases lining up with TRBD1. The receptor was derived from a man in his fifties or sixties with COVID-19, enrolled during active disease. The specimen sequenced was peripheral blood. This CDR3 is CASSTLDRDGNTIYF. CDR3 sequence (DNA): TGTGCCAGCAGTACCCTAGACAGGGACGGAAACACCATATATTTT.